This T cell receptor (beta chain) was captured by sequencing in a study of cytomegalovirus exposure and HLA in healthy donors. Study-wide background: The roughly 120 validation repertoires, a later analysis reported, used the same platform as the approximately 670 repertoires from the first cohort. Findings of the study overall: The majority of TCR sequences were rare, yet some public TCRs appeared in many donors.

About this clone itself: As yet, its antigen is unknown.

The donors were part of the 120-subject validation cohort, which stood apart from the roughly 700-subject first cohort. Germline assignment: CDR1 MNHEY and CDR2 SMNVEV (reference sequence). The trim removed 5 bases at V and 7 bases at J, leaving 10 bases unmatched. CDR3 length: 15 residues. Repertoires were generated with immunoSEQ multiplex PCR, while TCRdb's copy carries only in-frame clones and drops some. The sample has a few hundred thousand clones, roughly 90% seen once; the top ten hold around 0.92%. The TCR originated in a woman aged 18-35 years in good health and CMV-seronegative. Sample: PBMCs. This chain connects TRBV27 to TRBJ2-1; 8 bases are a match to TRBD1. In nucleotides, the CDR3 is TGTGCCAGCAGTGTAGAGGACAGGGCTGGGAATGAGCAGTTCTTC. It is translated as CASSVEDRAGNEQFF.